A single sample is the source of the 8 T cell receptor beta chains below, sequenced in a study of cytomegalovirus exposure and HLA in healthy donors. Researchers ran the PCR with 60 Vbeta and 13 Jbeta primers. The method was immunoSEQ multiplex PCR; TCRdb's version includes in-frame clones alone and lacks a portion of them. The sample consists of about 170,000 clones, 70% to 90% of them appearing once. The sequencing input was PBMCs. The source of these receptors is a man aged 25 to 45 in good health and CMV-seropositive.

This chain connects TRBV27 to TRBJ2-7, with TRBD2 matching 7 bases. V was clipped by 2 bases and J by 0 bases; unmatched bases: 1. The CDR3 contains 14 residues. Germline V gene lookup returns CDR1 MNHEY and CDR2 SMNVEV (reference sequence). The CDR3 is CASSLGGSSYEQYF. The CDR3 DNA sequence: TGTGCCAGCAGTTTAGGCGGGAGCTCCTACGAGCAGTACTTC.

This clone was counted a few times. This rearrangement joins TRBV27 to TRBJ2-1; D remains ambiguous. Trimming removed 9 bases from V and 4 bases from J, with 4 bases in between. Germline CDR1 is MNHEY and CDR2 is SMNVEV (reference sequence). The CDR3 spans 10 residues. This CDR3 is CARLYNEQFF. The CDR3 DNA follows: TGTGCCAGGCTATACAATGAGCAGTTCTTC.

The chain joins TRBV27 to TRBJ2-7; 12 bases align to TRBD1. V was clipped by 5 bases and J by 6 bases; unmatched bases: 5. Germline assignment: CDR1 MNHEY and CDR2 SMNVEV (reference sequence). The CDR3 extends over 14 amino acids. The CDR3 nucleotides read TGTGCCAGCAGTCGTCGGGACAGGGGGCCCGAGCAGTACTTC. Translation gives CASSRRDRGPEQYF.

In the case of this clone: Relative to the germline gene, one junction end is altered; a read error may explain this. The chain joins TRBV7-7 to TRBJ2-7; D is uncertain. Germline CDR1 reads SSHAT; CDR2 reads FNYEAQ (reference sequence). CDR3 length: 13 residues. Here the CDR3 reads CASSLALYYEQYF. CDR3 nucleotides: TGTGCTAGCAGCTTAGCTCTGTACTACGAGCAGTACTTC.

This chain links TRBV6-5 with TRBJ1-3, with a possible D match to TRBD1 (6 bases). This CDR3 has 13 residues. V was clipped by 7 bases and J by 0 bases, with 7 bases between them. CDR1 is MNHEY and CDR2 is SVGAGI in the germline V gene. The DNA for the CDR3 is TGTGCCAGCAACAGGGACTCTGGAAACACCATATATTTT. It codes for CASNRDSGNTIYF.

This rearrangement joins TRBV7-2 to TRBJ1-2; D remains unclear. V gave up 4 bases and J gave up 5 bases, with 23 bases separating them. Germline CDR1 and CDR2: SGHTA and FQGNSA. CDR3 length: 17 residues. CDR3 DNA sequence: TGTGCCAGCAGCTACAACCTGGCCGGGAAGGGCCGTTATGGCTACACCTTC. Protein: CASSYNLAGKGRYGYTF.

V and J are TRBV7-3 and TRBJ2-1, with 11 bases lining up with TRBD2. J was trimmed by 4 bases and V by 4 bases; bases with no gene match: 6. Germline V CDR1 and CDR2: SGHTA, FQGTGA. The CDR3 contains 16 residues. The CDR3 loop reads CASSSAGTSGYNEQFF. In nucleotides, the CDR3 is TGTGCCAGCAGCTCCGCCGGGACTAGCGGATACAATGAGCAGTTCTTC.

J is TRBJ1-1 and V is TRBV25-1; D not certain. This CDR3 region has 12 residues. Germline V gene data show CDR1 as MGHDK and CDR2 as SYGVNS. V gave up 5 bases and J gave up 7 bases, with 11 bases separating them. The CDR3 loop reads CASSPLYGEAFF. CDR3 nucleotide sequence: TGTGCCAGCAGTCCTTTATACGGTGAAGCTTTCTTT.